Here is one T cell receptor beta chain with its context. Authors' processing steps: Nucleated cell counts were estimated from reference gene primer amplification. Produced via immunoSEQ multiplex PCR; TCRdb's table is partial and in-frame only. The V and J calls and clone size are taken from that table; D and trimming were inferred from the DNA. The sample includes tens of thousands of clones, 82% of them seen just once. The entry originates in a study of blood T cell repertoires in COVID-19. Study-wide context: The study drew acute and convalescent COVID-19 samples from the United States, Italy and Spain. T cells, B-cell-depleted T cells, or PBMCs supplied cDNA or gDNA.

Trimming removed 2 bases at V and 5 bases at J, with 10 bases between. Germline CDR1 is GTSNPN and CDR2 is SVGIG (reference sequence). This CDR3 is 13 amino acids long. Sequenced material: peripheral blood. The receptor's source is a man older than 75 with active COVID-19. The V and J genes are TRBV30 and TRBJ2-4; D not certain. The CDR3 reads CAWSSLGQNIQYF. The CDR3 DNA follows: TGTGCCTGGAGTAGCCTGGGCCAAAACATTCAGTACTTC.